The T cell receptor (beta chain) under discussion was sequenced for a study of T cells after yellow fever vaccination. A note on this clonotype: As yet, its antigen is unknown.

Each CDR3 protein gets one entry after TCRdb re-called the 5' RACE reads with MiXCR. The sample comprises roughly 74,000 distinct CDR3 sequences, approximately 7.7% of which are singletons, and roughly a third rests with the top ten. Study-wide results and caveats: Researchers noted that a small share of clonotypes showed up in both CD4 and CD8 compartments. Though it reached lower strength, the secondary response hit its peak faster, day 5 versus 15. Subsequent booster samples again held most clones from primary vaccination (96% CD4, about 90% CD8).

The sample in question was CD8+ T cells sorted from PBMCs, obtained 5 to 6 days after the first yellow fever vaccination. The sequence came from a man aged 18-30 years who received the YFV17D yellow fever vaccine.

The DNA for the CDR3 is TGCGCCAGCAGCTTGCGCGGTGGGGTTGGCGAGCAGTACGTC. This gives the protein CASSLRGGVGEQYV. The chain employs TRBV5-1 and TRBJ2-7; D gene ambiguous. Per the germline V gene, CDR1 is SGHRS and CDR2 is YFSETQ. The CDR3 runs to 14 residues. The V end was cut by 1 base, the J end by 6 bases, with 14 bases between.